The entry that follows covers one T cell receptor beta chain sequence. Its antigen remains unidentified. Base qualities are not recorded, but no much larger clone differs from it by a single base. This record belongs to a study of blood T cell repertoires in COVID-19 (dated by TCRdb to 2020 to 2022). As for the study more broadly: The collaborator samples originated in the United States, Italy and Spain and spanned the acute and convalescent phases of COVID-19. The prospective study material was composed of cDNA or gDNA derived from T cells, B-cell-depleted T cells, or PBMCs. The sample metadata nearly always contained a de-identified subject ID, COVID-19 status, age in years and sex. The repertoires were released in a freely available public database meant as a resource for research on the immune response to SARS-CoV-2. The dataset comprised deeply sampled blood TCRbeta repertoires from subjects exposed to, actively infected with, or recovered from COVID-19. The samples were drawn from the first 160 participants of the ongoing ImmuneRACE study and from 1,200 or so subjects provided by 6 global collaborators. HLA class I and class II types, where available, came from metadata supplied by the sample provider rather than from assay-based typing.

TCRbeta CDR3 regions were amplified from genomic DNA using the immunoSEQ Assay, a bias-controlled multiplex PCR. The original methods were these. Nucleated cell counts per sample were estimated from amplification of reference gene primers within the assay. To quantify the absolute abundance of each unique TCRbeta CDR3 rearrangement, sequence reads were collapsed and filtered. For each sample, productive Simpson clonality was calculated as the square root of Simpson's diversity index across productive rearrangements. TCRdb stores this immuneACCESS table with in-frame sequences only. Part of the clones is absent; in the studies checked, under half of the shortfall reflects unresolved V genes, and no reason is known for the rest. V and J calls and clone size are those listed in that table; D and trimming were worked out from the DNA. A total of tens of thousands of clones appear in this sample, roughly three quarters of them only once. The biggest ten clones account for 24% of the sample.

Each collaborating institution followed its own protocols to collect whole blood in K2EDTA tubes. For TCRbeta analysis, collaborator samples were shipped as frozen whole blood, as isolated PBMCs, or as DNA extracted from either sample type. CDR1 and CDR2, looked up from the germline V gene (reference sequence), are WNHNN and SYGVQD. Including the terminal cysteine and phenylalanine, the CDR3 comprises 13 residues. CDR3 DNA is the only sequence kept; it has 39 bases, read in frame from the first base. V and J are trimmed by 2 bases and 8 bases, and the gene matches miss 5 bases of the junction. Broader findings and caveats from the paper: Clinical and demographic metadata were provided uncurated, with the amount varying by source and participant.

Sequencing was performed on peripheral blood. The rearrangement combines TRBV10-1 with TRBJ1-2; 7 bases in between match TRBD1. This TCR derives from a human donor in a cohort sampled during active COVID-19. The DNA sequence is TGCGCCAGCAGTGAGGTACAGGGGTTCGGCTACACCTTC. This gives the protein CASSEVQGFGYTF.